A selection of T cell receptor beta chains follows, all from one sample in a study of blood T cell repertoires in COVID-19. The protocol was immunoSEQ multiplex PCR, while the TCRdb copy is restricted to in-frame clones and leaves out a portion. The table records around 110,000 clones, about nine tenths of them present only once. The sample taken for sequencing was peripheral blood. The receptors stem from a human donor with active COVID-19. The donor label of this sample is uncertain. CDR3s leave out the opening cysteine and the closing phenylalanine or tryptophan.

j_call: TRBJ1-3; cdr3_length: 12; v_call: TRBV28; cdr3_aa: ASSPMGGRNTIY
j_call: TRBJ2-7; cdr3_length: 15; v_call: TRBV7-2; cdr3_aa: ASSLGLLAGGDHEQY
j_call: TRBJ2-3; cdr3_length: 14; v_call: TRBV4-1; cdr3_aa: ASSQGGGGYTDTQY
j_call: TRBJ2-7; cdr3_length: 12; v_call: TRBV27; cdr3_aa: ASSFDRASYEQY
j_call: TRBJ2-5; cdr3_length: 13; v_call: TRBV10-1; cdr3_aa: ASSERGGRSETQY
j_call: TRBJ2-3; cdr3_length: 14; v_call: TRBV2; cdr3_aa: ASRGVAGGRIDTQY
j_call: TRBJ2-1; cdr3_length: 12; v_call: TRBV4-3; cdr3_aa: ASSQGRQTNEQF
j_call: TRBJ2-7; cdr3_length: 12; v_call: TRBV18; cdr3_aa: ASSPLGRGYEQY
j_call: TRBJ1-2; cdr3_length: 14; v_call: TRBV6-1; cdr3_aa: ASSEARWVANYGYT
j_call: TRBJ1-6; cdr3_length: 15; v_call: TRBV11-2; cdr3_aa: ASSLAQGKSYNSPLH
j_call: TRBJ2-5; cdr3_length: 12; v_call: TRBV5-1; cdr3_aa: ASSWGQRQETQY
j_call: TRBJ2-3; cdr3_length: 13; v_call: TRBV6-5; cdr3_aa: ASRVSGGRTDTQY
j_call: TRBJ2-3; cdr3_length: 14; v_call: TRBV2; cdr3_aa: ASRLVGGDDTDTQY
j_call: TRBJ2-1; cdr3_length: 11; v_call: TRBV7-2; cdr3_aa: ASSLFSLNEQF
j_call: TRBJ2-3; cdr3_length: 12; v_call: TRBV4-3; cdr3_aa: ASSWGGNTDTQY
j_call: TRBJ2-5; cdr3_length: 9; v_call: TRBV3-1/TRBV3-2; cdr3_aa: ASSTIETQY
j_call: TRBJ1-1; cdr3_length: 13; v_call: TRBV10-3; cdr3_aa: ATLDYRGSNGEAF
j_call: TRBJ1-1; cdr3_length: 11; v_call: TRBV2; cdr3_aa: VSNVRGDTEAF
j_call: TRBJ1-1; cdr3_length: 13; v_call: TRBV19; cdr3_aa: ASSIAPGFNPEAF
j_call: TRBJ1-4; cdr3_length: 12; v_call: TRBV9; cdr3_aa: ASSAGGTNEKLF
j_call: TRBJ2-1; cdr3_length: 11; v_call: TRBV18; cdr3_aa: ASSQGPYNEQF
j_call: TRBJ1-2; cdr3_length: 13; v_call: TRBV15; cdr3_aa: ATSRGDRPLYGYT
j_call: TRBJ1-2; cdr3_length: 14; v_call: TRBV7-9; cdr3_aa: ASSHVPAGSGSGYT
j_call: TRBJ2-3; cdr3_length: 14; v_call: TRBV7-2; cdr3_aa: ASSPRLAVNTDTQY
j_call: TRBJ2-1; cdr3_length: 13; v_call: TRBV6-5; cdr3_aa: ASSPSGGHYNEQF
j_call: TRBJ2-5; cdr3_length: 13; v_call: TRBV7-7; cdr3_aa: ASSLVGGLQETQY
j_call: TRBJ2-7; cdr3_length: 13; v_call: TRBV7-9; cdr3_aa: ASSFRDSSPYEQY
j_call: TRBJ1-6; cdr3_length: 14; v_call: TRBV9; cdr3_aa: ASSVGQGRKGSPLH
j_call: TRBJ2-2; cdr3_length: 13; v_call: TRBV5-1; cdr3_aa: ASSFDIGSTGELF
j_call: TRBJ1-5; cdr3_length: 12; v_call: TRBV6-6; cdr3_aa: ASRTGTDNQPQH
j_call: TRBJ2-2; cdr3_length: 10; v_call: TRBV6-4; cdr3_aa: ASSAGTGELF
j_call: TRBJ2-1; cdr3_length: 12; v_call: TRBV2; cdr3_aa: ASAGLGLAGEQF
j_call: TRBJ2-2; cdr3_length: 17; v_call: TRBV23-1; cdr3_aa: ASRPTGGPYEANTGELF
j_call: TRBJ2-1; cdr3_length: 11; v_call: TRBV13; cdr3_aa: ASSQTRWNEQF
j_call: TRBJ2-1; cdr3_length: 17; v_call: TRBV4-2; cdr3_aa: ASSRDLTGHLAAYNEQF
j_call: TRBJ2-7; cdr3_length: 12; v_call: TRBV5-4; cdr3_aa: ASSRGDRAYEQY
j_call: TRBJ2-7; cdr3_length: 8; v_call: TRBV12-3/TRBV12-4; cdr3_aa: AVGSGEQY
j_call: TRBJ2-6; cdr3_length: 14; v_call: TRBV9; cdr3_aa: ASSVVASAGANVLT
j_call: TRBJ1-3; cdr3_length: 12; v_call: TRBV6-5; cdr3_aa: ASSRDRAGNTIY
j_call: TRBJ1-2; cdr3_length: 14; v_call: TRBV5-1; cdr3_aa: ASSLTDVTAANGYT
j_call: TRBJ1-6; cdr3_length: 11; v_call: TRBV27; cdr3_aa: ASTLGAGSPLH
j_call: TRBJ1-2; cdr3_length: 13; v_call: TRBV18; cdr3_aa: ASSPLGQGADGYT
j_call: TRBJ2-3; cdr3_length: 14; v_call: TRBV10-3; cdr3_aa: AISGLAGVGTDTQY